The 13 T cell receptor beta chains below were found in one sample sequenced in a study of blood T cell repertoires in COVID-19. Repertoires were generated with immunoSEQ multiplex PCR, while TCRdb's copy carries only in-frame clones and drops some. This repertoire shows about 35,000 clones, roughly 82% found once; its top ten account for around 41%. The sequencing input was peripheral blood. The receptors derive from a man older than 75 with active or convalescent COVID-19.

This chain uses TRBV7-9 with TRBJ2-5; TRBD2 aligns across 10 bases. The CDR3 has 16 residues. Unmatched junction bases numbered 5, after V lost 0 bases and J lost 4 bases. CDR1 SEHNR and CDR2 FQNEAQ come from the germline V gene (reference sequence). The chain's CDR3 is CASSLALAGVGETQYF. CDR3 DNA sequence: TGTGCCAGCAGCTTAGCGCTAGCGGGAGTAGGAGAGACCCAGTACTTC.

This clone was seen more than once but under ten times. The V gene is TRBV28, the J gene TRBJ2-4; no clear D gene. Looked up from germline, CDR1 is MDHEN and CDR2 is SYDVKM. CDR3 length: 14 amino acids. V gave up 3 bases and J gave up 5 bases, with 11 bases separating them. The CDR3 bases are TGTGCCAGCAGTTTGATTGCAGTCCAAAACATTCAGTACTTC. This codes for CASSLIAVQNIQYF.

The V call is TRBV4-2, the J call TRBJ2-3; weak D call: TRBD1 (6 bases). Germline CDR1 LGHNA, CDR2 YNFKEQ. The CDR3 loop spans 15 amino acids. V was shortened by 1 base and J by 0 bases, with 8 bases between the two germline ends. CDR3 sequence (DNA): TGTGCCAGCAGCCAAGCCCAGGGGAGCACAGATACGCAGTATTTT. This encodes CASSQAQGSTDTQYF.

The chain couples TRBV5-6 to TRBJ1-2; 7 bases match TRBD1. In germline, CDR1 is SGHDT, CDR2 YYEEEE. V dropped 2 bases and J dropped 0; count of bases not matched to a gene: 10. The CDR3 consists of 17 residues. The CDR3 protein is CASSFPDRVNPNYGYTF. CDR3 DNA: TGTGCCAGCAGCTTTCCCGACAGGGTGAACCCTAACTATGGCTACACCTTC.

The chain couples TRBV4-2 to TRBJ1-2; no firm D call. CDR3 size: 14 residues. V was cut by 2 bases and J by 4 bases, with 11 bases left in between. Germline CDR1 reads LGHNA; CDR2 reads YNFKEQ. CDR3 region: CASSQSQVGYGYTF. In DNA form, the CDR3 reads TGTGCCAGCAGCCAATCCCAGGTGGGCTATGGCTACACCTTC.

The chain has TRBV5-4 and TRBJ2-3, with 11 bases matching TRBD2. CDR3 length equals 16 residues. With V trimmed by 3 bases and J by 6 bases, 9 bases remained unmatched. In germline, CDR1 is SGHNT, CDR2 YYREEE (reference sequence). DNA for the CDR3: TGTGCCAGCAGCTCCGATAGCGGGAGGGCCGTGGATACGCAGTATTTT. The encoded protein is CASSSDSGRAVDTQYF. Complete variable domain (other parts from reference TRBV5-4 and TRBJ2-3): ETGVTQSPTHLIKTRGQQVTLRCSSQSGHNTVSWYQQALGQGPQFIFQYYREEENGRGNFPPRFSGLQFPNYSSELNVNALELDDSALYLCASSSDSGRAVDTQYFGPGTRLTVL.

The V gene is TRBV24-1, the J gene TRBJ2-2; weak D call: TRBD1 (5 bases). The germline V and J ends were trimmed by 9 bases and 4 bases, with 14 bases remaining between them. CDR1 and CDR2 from the germline V gene are KGHDR and SFDVKD. This CDR3 is built from 14 residues. CDR3 amino acids: CATGHLGATGELFF. DNA for the CDR3: TGTGCCACCGGGCACCTAGGGGCCACCGGGGAGCTGTTTTTT.

V is TRBV2 and J is TRBJ2-1; D might be TRBD1 (7 bases). This CDR3 spans 14 amino acids. V was clipped by 6 bases and J by 4 bases, with 13 bases between them. The V gene's germline CDR1 is SNHLY and CDR2 FYNNEI. In DNA, the CDR3 is TGTGCCAGCAGCTGGGCGGGACAGTACAATGAGCAGTTCTTC. Protein: CASSWAGQYNEQFF.

The genes are TRBV6-5 and TRBJ2-7, with 9 bases fitting TRBD1. This CDR3 has 15 residues. With 4 bases clipped from V and 7 bases from J, the junction kept 11 bases outside the gene matches. Germline V gene lookup returns CDR1 MNHEY and CDR2 SVGAGI. The CDR3 DNA follows: TGTGCCAGCAGTTCACTGACAGGGGGAATAGGGGAGCAGTACTTC. Translated, it gives CASSSLTGGIGEQYF.

The chain employs TRBV11-2 and TRBJ2-1; 14 bases match TRBD2. The CDR3 sequence is 15 residues long. V shed 4 bases and J 6 bases; nucleotides not matched to a gene: 2. CDR1 SGHAT and CDR2 FQNNGV come from the germline V gene. The CDR3 is CASSWTSGRSNEQFF. As DNA, the CDR3 is TGTGCCAGCAGCTGGACTAGCGGGAGGAGCAATGAGCAGTTCTTC.

V usage is TRBV28 and J usage is TRBJ1-2; 8 bases map to TRBD1. CDR1 is MDHEN and CDR2 is SYDVKM in the germline V gene. The V segment lost 2 bases and the J segment 5 bases; nucleotides outside the gene matches: 7. The CDR3 sequence is 15 residues long. The CDR3 bases are TGTGCCAGCAGTTTACCCGGACAGGGACTATATGGCTACACCTTC. Its protein is CASSLPGQGLYGYTF.

The rearrangement joins TRBV5-1 to TRBJ2-7; 8 nucleotides align to TRBD2. This CDR3 contains 14 residues. The V gene's germline CDR1 is SGHRS and CDR2 YFSETQ. The V gene end was trimmed by 3 bases and the J gene end by 2 bases; junction bases not matched to a gene: 4. The CDR3 region is CASSSYSGTYEQYF. The CDR3 DNA sequence: TGCGCCAGCAGCTCGTATAGCGGGACCTACGAGCAGTACTTC.

This clone was picked up a small number of times. The chain combines TRBV7-8 with TRBJ1-5; D is unclear. CDR3 length: 13 amino acids. V was clipped by 5 bases and J by 5 bases, with 10 bases between them. Germline lookup yields CDR1 SGHVS and CDR2 FQNEAQ. This CDR3 reads CASSNPPDQPQHF. CDR3 in DNA: TGTGCCAGCAGCAACCCCCCGGATCAGCCCCAGCATTTT.